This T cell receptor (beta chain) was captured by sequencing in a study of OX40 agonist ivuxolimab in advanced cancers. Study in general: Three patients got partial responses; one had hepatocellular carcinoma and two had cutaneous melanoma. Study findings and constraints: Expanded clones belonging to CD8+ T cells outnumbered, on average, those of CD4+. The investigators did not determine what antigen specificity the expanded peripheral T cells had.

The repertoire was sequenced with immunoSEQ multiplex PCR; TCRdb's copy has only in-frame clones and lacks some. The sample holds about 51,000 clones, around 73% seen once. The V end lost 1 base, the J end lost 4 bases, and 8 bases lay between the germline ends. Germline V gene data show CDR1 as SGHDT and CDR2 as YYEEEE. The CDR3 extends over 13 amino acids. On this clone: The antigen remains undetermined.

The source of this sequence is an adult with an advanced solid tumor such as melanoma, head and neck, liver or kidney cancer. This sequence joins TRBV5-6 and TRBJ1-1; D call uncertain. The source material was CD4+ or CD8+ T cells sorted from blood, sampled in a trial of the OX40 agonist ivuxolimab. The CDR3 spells CASSLNGFTEAFF. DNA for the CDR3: TGTGCCAGCAGCTTGAACGGCTTCACTGAAGCTTTCTTT.